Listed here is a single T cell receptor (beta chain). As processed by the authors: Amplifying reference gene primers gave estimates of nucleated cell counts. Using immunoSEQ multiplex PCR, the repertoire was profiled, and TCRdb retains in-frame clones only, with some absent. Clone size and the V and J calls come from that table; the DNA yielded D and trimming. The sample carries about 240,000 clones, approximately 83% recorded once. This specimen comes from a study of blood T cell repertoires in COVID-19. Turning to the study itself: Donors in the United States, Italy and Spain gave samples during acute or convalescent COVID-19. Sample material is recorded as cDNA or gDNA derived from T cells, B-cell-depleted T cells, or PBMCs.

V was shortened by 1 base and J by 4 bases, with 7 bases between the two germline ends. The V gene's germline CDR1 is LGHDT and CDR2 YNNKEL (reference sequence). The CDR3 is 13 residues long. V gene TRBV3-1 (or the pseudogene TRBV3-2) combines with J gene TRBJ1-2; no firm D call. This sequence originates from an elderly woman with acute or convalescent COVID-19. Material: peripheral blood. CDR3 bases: TGTGCCAGCAGCCAAGTCCAGTCCTATGGCTACACCTTC. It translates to CASSQVQSYGYTF.